This TCR beta chain was recovered during a study of blood T cell repertoires in COVID-19. At the level of the study: Sources were T cells, B-cell-depleted T cells, or PBMCs; the material itself was cDNA or gDNA.

Donors in Cohort 3 who had recovered were those with two negative PCRs, healthcare professional clearance, or resolution of their symptoms. Germline-derived CDR1 and CDR2 are KGHDR and SFDVKD. The CDR3 is 15 amino acids. V lost 5 bases and J lost 9, with 18 bases in between. Only in-frame clones appear in the TCRdb table, and some are missing; sequencing was by immunoSEQ multiplex PCR. The repertoire consists of 110,000 to 150,000 clones, with approximately 90% occurring once and the leading ten covering approximately 4.3%. The chain joins TRBV24-1 to TRBJ2-2, with D maybe TRBD1 (6 bases). This TCR came from a man over 45 who had recovered from COVID-19. Input material: PBMCs or T cells enriched from blood (not recorded which). The CDR3 here is CATSAPDVGARELFF. The CDR3 DNA sequence: TGTGCCACCAGTGCCCCCGACGTGGGGGCGCGGGAGCTGTTTTTT.